This T cell receptor (beta chain) was found in a study of cytomegalovirus exposure and HLA in healthy donors. As for the study in general: Of several hundred genotyped donors, roughly 81% grouped in the Caucasian-associated ancestry cluster.

The germline V gene encodes CDR1 LGHNA and CDR2 YSLEER. The junction had 3 bases not matched to a gene; V was cut back by 2 bases and J by 5 bases. The CDR3 contains 15 residues. 60 Vbeta and 13 Jbeta primers were used in PCR. The data were produced by immunoSEQ multiplex PCR, yet TCRdb's version contains in-frame clones alone and is incomplete. The repertoire shows about 130,000 clones; the top ten hold approximately 1.6%. To note about this clone: Antigen unknown.

Study observations and caveats: Most TCR sequences were uncommon, yet certain public TCRs appeared in many donors. A few chains tied to CMV proved CMV antigen-specific in vitro. In most subjects, TCR beta sequences reportedly gave accurate predictions of HLA-A and HLA-B alleles.

Input material: PBMCs. The chain combines TRBV4-3 with TRBJ1-4, with 9 bases that match TRBD1. This TCR derives from a middle-aged woman in good health and CMV-seropositive. The CDR3 here is CASSQTGTGNEKLFF. The CDR3 region has the DNA TGCGCCAGCAGCCAAACCGGGACAGGGAATGAAAAACTGTTTTTT.